Following are 20 T cell receptor beta chains from one sample sequenced in a study of a mutant IDH1 vaccine in newly diagnosed glioma. No antigen is known for these receptors. This table comes from immunoSEQ multiplex PCR, and its TCRdb copy is limited to in-frame clones, with some not included. The table has roughly 40,000 clones, 80% to 90% seen once. Time point: week 5, during vaccination. Vaccinated patients received 300 ug of mutant IDH1 20-mer peptide per dose, with topical imiquimod. The material was PBMCs, obtained from a glioma patient whose treatment included an IDH1 peptide vaccine. The source is a man aged 40-49 years with glioma.

V gene TRBV6-5 combines with J gene TRBJ1-5; D is perhaps TRBD1 (5 bases). V lost 6 bases to trimming and J lost 0 bases, with 12 bases between them. There are 15 residues in the CDR3. Germline CDR1 reads MNHEY; CDR2 reads SVGAGI. The CDR3: CASSQGRYSNQPQHF. The CDR3 DNA reads TGTGCCAGCAGCCAGGGAAGATATAGCAATCAGCCCCAGCATTTT.

The genes are TRBV2 and TRBJ1-2; D possibly corresponds to TRBD1 (5 bases). The CDR3 totals 14 residues. Germline CDR1 is SNHLY and CDR2 is FYNNEI. The ends were cut back, 5 bases at V and 13 bases at J, with 23 bases in the middle. The CDR3 reads CASSFDSQGLDSTF. The CDR3 bases are TGTGCCAGCAGTTTTGACAGCCAAGGTCTCGACTCCACCTTC.

This clone was seen once. This chain joins TRBV5-1 and TRBJ2-1; 8 nucleotides align to TRBD2. The CDR3 covers 15 residues. Looked up from germline, CDR1 is SGHRS and CDR2 is YFSETQ. V dropped 3 bases and J dropped 3; count of bases not matched to a gene: 5. The CDR3: CASSSGGTSYNEQFF. The CDR3 DNA is TGCGCCAGCAGCTCCGGCGGGACTAGCTACAATGAGCAGTTCTTC.

The chain employs TRBV7-2 and TRBJ2-5; D remains unclear. V lost 5 bases and J 5 bases, leaving 15 bases between the germline ends. Germline CDR1 reads SGHTA; CDR2 reads FQGNSA. This CDR3 has 14 amino acids. The CDR3 protein is CASSRGPLGETQYF. Here the CDR3 DNA reads TGTGCCAGCAGCCGTGGACCCCTAGGTGAGACCCAGTACTTC.

The chain is built from TRBV6-6 and TRBJ2-3; 7 bases are a match to TRBD1. The germline CDR1 and CDR2 sequences are MNHNY and SVGAGI (reference sequence). CDR3 length: 15 residues. J was trimmed by 0 bases and V by 6 bases; bases with no gene match: 6. In DNA, the CDR3 is TGTGCCAGCAGAAGACAGGGACCTAGCACAGATACGCAGTATTTT. Translation: CASRRQGPSTDTQYF.

V usage is TRBV5-6 and J usage is TRBJ2-1; D is undetermined. The V and J ends lost 3 bases and 5 bases respectively, with 6 bases between them. The CDR3 loop spans 12 amino acids. Germline V gene sequence: CDR1 SGHDT, CDR2 YYEEEE. CDR3 protein: CASSYTNNEQFF. CDR3 DNA: TGTGCCAGCAGCTATACGAACAATGAGCAGTTCTTC.

This chain connects TRBV5-4 to TRBJ1-4, with D perhaps TRBD1 (6 bases). The germline gives CDR1 SGHNT, CDR2 YYREEE (reference sequence). This CDR3 comprises 13 residues. V was trimmed by 5 bases and J by 4 bases, leaving 9 bases between them. The CDR3 nucleotides are TGTGCCAGCAGGCAGGGGATTAATGAAAAACTGTTTTTT. This sequence encodes CASRQGINEKLFF.

The chain joins TRBV6-5 to TRBJ1-3; 9 bases fit TRBD1. V dropped 6 bases and J dropped 4; count of bases not matched to a gene: 7. The CDR3 length is 15 residues. The germline gives CDR1 MNHEY, CDR2 SVGAGI. The CDR3 spells CASSRDRAYGNTIYF. In DNA form, the CDR3 reads TGTGCCAGCAGCCGGGACAGGGCTTACGGAAACACCATATATTTT.

This chain connects TRBV6-1 to TRBJ2-5; D uncertain. The CDR3 runs 13 residues. V lost 7 bases to trimming and J lost 0 bases, with 9 bases between them. Germline V gene lookup returns CDR1 MNHNS and CDR2 SASEGT. The CDR3, as DNA: TGTGCCAGCACCAGGACGTACCAAGAGACCCAGTACTTC. It codes for CASTRTYQETQYF.

The chain uses TRBV19 and TRBJ2-4, with a possible D match to TRBD1 (6 bases). Germline CDR1 reads LNHDA; CDR2 reads SQIVND (reference sequence). The CDR3 is 13 residues long. The V and J ends lost 3 bases and 10 bases respectively, with 13 bases between them. CDR3 coding DNA: TGTGCCAGTAGTATCGCGGGCCAGGGGATTCAGTACTTC. Its translation: CASSIAGQGIQYF. Using reference TRBV19 and TRBJ2-4 for the parts outside the CDR3, the full variable domain is DGGITQSPKYLFRKEGQNVTLSCEQNLNHDAMYWYRQDPGQGLRLIYYSQIVNDFQKGDIAEGYSVSREKKESFPLTVTSAQKNPTAFYLCASSIAGQGIQYFGAGTRLSVL.

This chain joins TRBV7-8 and TRBJ2-7; 7 bases fit TRBD1. V lost 5 bases to trimming and J lost 0 bases; unmatched junction nucleotides: 4. This CDR3 contains 14 residues. The germline V gene encodes CDR1 SGHVS and CDR2 FQNEAQ. The CDR3: CASSPRDSSYEQYF. CDR3 bases: TGTGCCAGCAGCCCCCGGGACAGCTCCTACGAGCAGTACTTC.

This clone showed up just a few times. The rearrangement joins TRBV7-2 to TRBJ2-1, with D possibly being TRBD1 or TRBD2 (6 bases each). The CDR3 has 16 residues. In germline, CDR1 is SGHTA, CDR2 FQGNSA. Between the trimmed V and J ends, which lost 5 bases and 0 bases, there was a span of 14 bases. CDR3 loop: CASSAGGITSYNEQFF. The DNA for the CDR3 is TGTGCCAGCAGCGCCGGGGGCATCACCTCCTACAATGAGCAGTTCTTC. The whole variable domain, remainder taken from reference TRBV7-2 and TRBJ2-1, is GAGVSQSPSNKVTEKGKDVELRCDPISGHTALYWYRQSLGQGLEFLIYFQGNSAPDKSGLPSDRFSAERTGGSVSTLTIQRTQQEDSAVYLCASSAGGITSYNEQFFGPGTRLTVL.

The gene calls are TRBV29-1 and TRBJ1-2, with TRBD1 matching 7 bases. The CDR3 is 14 amino acids. Germline values: CDR1 SQVTM, CDR2 ANQGSEA. V shed 3 bases and J 5 bases; nucleotides not matched to a gene: 9. The CDR3 DNA reads TGCAGCGTTGACAACCCGGGACAGAGGTATGGCTACACCTTC. Its protein product is CSVDNPGQRYGYTF. Supplemented by reference TRBV29-1 and TRBJ1-2, the full variable domain reads SAVISQKPSRDICQRGTSLTIQCQVDSQVTMMFWYRQQPGQSLTLIATANQGSEATYESGFVIDKFPISRPNLTFSTLTVSNMSPEDSSIYLCSVDNPGQRYGYTFGSGTRLTVV.

The chain joins TRBV6-6 to TRBJ1-4; D remains unclear. The CDR3 sequence is 14 residues long. Trimming removed 3 bases at V and 5 bases at J, with 10 bases between. Germline V gives CDR1 MNHNY, CDR2 SVGAGI (reference sequence). The CDR3 here is CASSYEDPNEKLFF. The CDR3 DNA follows: TGTGCCAGCAGTTATGAGGACCCCAATGAAAAACTGTTTTTT.

The CDR3 coding sequence is TGTGCCAGCCGGGAGGAGCTAGCGGGAGAGACCCAGTACTTC. Its translation: CASREELAGETQYF. The chain carries TRBV2 and TRBJ2-5, with 8 bases lining up with TRBD2. V shed 8 bases and J 4 bases; nucleotides not matched to a gene: 9. The CDR3 is 14 amino acids. Germline assignment: CDR1 SNHLY and CDR2 FYNNEI.

The rearrangement links TRBV7-9 to TRBJ2-3, with 8 bases that match TRBD2. The CDR3 spans 14 residues. Trimming took 4 bases from V and 4 from J; bases not matched to a gene: 4. CDR1 SEHNR and CDR2 FQNEAQ come from the germline V gene (reference sequence). The CDR3 DNA sequence: TGTGCCAGCAGCTCAGGACTAGCTTCAGATACGCAGTATTTT. Its translation: CASSSGLASDTQYF.

The rearrangement uses TRBV7-9 and TRBJ2-5; D ambiguous. V was cut by 5 bases and J by 5 bases, with 9 bases left in between. CDR3 length equals 12 residues. Germline V gene data show CDR1 as SEHNR and CDR2 as FQNEAQ (reference sequence). Here the CDR3 DNA reads TGTGCCAGCAGCGCCGAAAGGGAGACCCAGTACTTC. Amino acid sequence: CASSAERETQYF.

The genes are TRBV29-1 and TRBJ2-6, with D uncertain. Trimming stripped 4 bases from V and 1 base from J, with 8 bases between. Germline V gene data show CDR1 as SQVTM and CDR2 as ANQGSEA. CDR3 length: 14 residues. CDR3 coding DNA: TGCAGCGTTGGCGCGGTTTCTGGGGCCAACGTCCTGACTTTC. Amino acid sequence: CSVGAVSGANVLTF. Complete variable domain (other parts from reference TRBV29-1 and TRBJ2-6): SAVISQKPSRDICQRGTSLTIQCQVDSQVTMMFWYRQQPGQSLTLIATANQGSEATYESGFVIDKFPISRPNLTFSTLTVSNMSPEDSSIYLCSVGAVSGANVLTFGAGSRLTVL.

This chain joins TRBV7-9 and TRBJ2-3; TRBD2 matches at 11 bases. V dropped 5 bases and J dropped 2; count of bases not matched to a gene: 6. The germline V gene encodes CDR1 SEHNR and CDR2 FQNEAQ (reference sequence). There are 16 residues in the CDR3. CDR3 residues: CASSTGLAGATDTQYF. The CDR3 DNA reads as TGTGCCAGCAGCACAGGACTAGCGGGTGCCACAGATACGCAGTATTTT.

The J gene is TRBJ1-5, the V gene TRBV18; D remains ambiguous. The CDR3 contains 12 residues. Germline CDR1 and CDR2: KGHSH and LQKENI. Between the trimmed V and J ends, which lost 6 bases and 5 bases, there was a span of 8 bases. The CDR3 DNA follows: TGTGCCAGCTCGAGCCCCCATCAGCCCCAGCATTTT. Translated, it gives CASSSPHQPQHF.